This T cell receptor beta chain was obtained from a study of T-cell reconstitution after alpha-beta-depleted transplantation in children. The authors prepared the TCRbeta library with unique molecular identifiers. TCRdb re-called the PCR reads through MiXCR, storing one row per CDR3 protein. Of about 440,000 distinct CDR3 sequences in the sample, about 40% are singletons; the top ten hold about 30%. The germline V gene has CDR1 DFQATT and CDR2 SNEGSKA (reference sequence). V was clipped by 3 bases and J by 9 bases; unmatched bases: 12. The CDR3 length is 15 residues. Notes on the study in general: Newly made T cells mostly supplied T-cell counts and diversity one year after transplant. The origin of alpha-beta T cells about two months after transplant was reportedly several hundred expanded graft clones.

This clonotype occurred a few times. The antigen is undetermined. This TCR derives from a girl aged 2-15 years with aplastic anemia, due to receive a stem cell transplant. The V call is TRBV20-1, the J call TRBJ2-4, with 9 bases fitting TRBD2. Material: PBMCs, obtained before TCRalphabeta/CD19-depleted stem cell transplant. CDR3 residues: CSASSSGAGSGIQYF. The CDR3 nucleotides are TGCAGTGCTAGTTCTAGCGGGGCCGGTAGCGGCATTCAGTACTTC.